These 5 T cell receptor beta chains share one sample of origin, sequenced in a study of blood T cell repertoires in COVID-19. Produced via immunoSEQ multiplex PCR; TCRdb's table is partial and in-frame only. The table lists roughly 300,000 clones, around 86% of them singletons, with around 1.5% in the top ten. Sequenced material: peripheral blood. The receptors were sampled from a woman aged 40 to 50 who had recovered from COVID-19.

The rearrangement uses TRBV11-2 and TRBJ1-2; no definite D call. Between the trimmed V and J ends, which lost 6 bases and 0 bases, there was a span of 8 bases. This CDR3 has 13 residues. The germline CDR1 and CDR2 sequences are SGHAT and FQNNGV. Here the CDR3 reads CASSPSTNYGYTF. The CDR3 DNA sequence: TGTGCCAGCAGTCCCTCTACTAACTATGGCTACACCTTC. The full variable domain, rest sourced from reference TRBV11-2 and TRBJ1-2, is EAGVAQSPRYKIIEKRQSVAFWCNPISGHATLYWYQQILGQGPKLLIQFQNNGVVDDSQLPKDRFSAERLKGVDSTLKIQPAKLEDSAVYLCASSPSTNYGYTFGSGTRLTVV.

This clone was recorded once. V usage is TRBV7-9 and J usage is TRBJ2-2; perhaps TRBD2 as D (6 bases). The CDR3 loop spans 13 amino acids. Germline-derived CDR1 and CDR2 are SEHNR and FQNEAQ (reference sequence). V lost 5 bases, J lost 9 bases, and 13 bases lay in between. The DNA of the CDR3 is TGTGCCAGCAGCCTATGGGACTTGCGGGAGCTGTTTTTT. Amino acids: CASSLWDLRELFF. The full variable domain, in which reference TRBV7-9 and TRBJ2-2 provide the parts outside the CDR3, is DTGVSQNPRHKITKRGQNVTFRCDPISEHNRLYWYRQTLGQGPEFLTYFQNEAQLEKSRLLSDRFSAERPKGSFSTLEIQRTEQGDSAMYLCASSLWDLRELFFGEGSRLTVL.

This rearrangement joins TRBV4-3 to TRBJ2-5; tentative D call: TRBD2 (6 bases). The CDR3 has 16 residues. Germline V gene data show CDR1 as LGHNA and CDR2 as YSLEER. V was clipped by 0 bases and J by 7 bases, with 18 bases between them. The CDR3 sequence is CASSQEIRGGRGTQYF. The CDR3 DNA reads TGCGCCAGCAGCCAAGAAATAAGGGGCGGGCGGGGGACCCAGTACTTC.

The V gene is TRBV2, the J gene TRBJ2-7, with 12 bases identical to TRBD1. Germline lookup yields CDR1 SNHLY and CDR2 FYNNEI. The CDR3 sequence is 14 residues long. Trimming cost V 6 bases and J 4 bases; bases outside gene matches: 4. In DNA, the CDR3 is TGTGCCAGCAGAGGGACAGGGGGCGAATACGAGCAGTACTTC. This gives the protein CASRGTGGEYEQYF.

This clone was found once. The V and J genes are TRBV6-5 and TRBJ1-2; weak D call: TRBD1 (5 bases). Germline V gene data show CDR1 as MNHEY and CDR2 as SVGAGI. The CDR3 runs 15 residues. V shed 5 bases and J shed 4 bases, with 17 bases lying between them. CDR3 protein: CASSRSAGEIYGYTF. The CDR3 DNA sequence: TGTGCCAGCAGTCGGAGCGCGGGGGAAATCTATGGCTACACCTTC.